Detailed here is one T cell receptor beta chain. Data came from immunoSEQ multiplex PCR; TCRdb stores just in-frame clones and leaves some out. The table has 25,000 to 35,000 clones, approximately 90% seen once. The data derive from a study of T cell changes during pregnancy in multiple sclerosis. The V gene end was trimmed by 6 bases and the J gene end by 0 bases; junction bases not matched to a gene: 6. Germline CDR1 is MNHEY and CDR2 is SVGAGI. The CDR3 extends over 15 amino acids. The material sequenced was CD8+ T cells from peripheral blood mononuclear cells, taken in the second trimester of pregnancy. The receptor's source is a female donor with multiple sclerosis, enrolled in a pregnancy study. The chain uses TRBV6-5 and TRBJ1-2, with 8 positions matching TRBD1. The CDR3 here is CASSRDRGANYGYTF. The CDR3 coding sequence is TGTGCCAGCAGCCGAGACAGGGGAGCTAACTATGGCTACACCTTC.